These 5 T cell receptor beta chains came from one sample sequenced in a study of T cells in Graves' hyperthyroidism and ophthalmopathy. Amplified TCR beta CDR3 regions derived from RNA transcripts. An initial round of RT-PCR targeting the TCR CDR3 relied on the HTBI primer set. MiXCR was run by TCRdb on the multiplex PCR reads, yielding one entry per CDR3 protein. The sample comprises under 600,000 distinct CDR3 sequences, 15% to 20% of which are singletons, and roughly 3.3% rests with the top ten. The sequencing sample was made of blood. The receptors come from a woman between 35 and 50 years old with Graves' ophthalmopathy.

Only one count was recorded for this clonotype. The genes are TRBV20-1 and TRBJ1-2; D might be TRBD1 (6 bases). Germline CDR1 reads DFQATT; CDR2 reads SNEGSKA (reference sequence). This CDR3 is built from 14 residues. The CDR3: CRGENRARYYGYTF. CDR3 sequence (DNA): TGCAGGGGAGAGAACAGGGCCCGGTACTATGGCTACACCTTC.

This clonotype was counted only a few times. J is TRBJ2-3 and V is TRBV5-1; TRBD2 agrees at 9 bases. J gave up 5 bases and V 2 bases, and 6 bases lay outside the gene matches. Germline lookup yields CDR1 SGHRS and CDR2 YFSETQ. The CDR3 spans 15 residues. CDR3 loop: CASSFLAGTEDTQYF. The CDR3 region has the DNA TGCGCCAGCAGCTTCCTAGCGGGGACTGAAGATACGCAGTATTTT.

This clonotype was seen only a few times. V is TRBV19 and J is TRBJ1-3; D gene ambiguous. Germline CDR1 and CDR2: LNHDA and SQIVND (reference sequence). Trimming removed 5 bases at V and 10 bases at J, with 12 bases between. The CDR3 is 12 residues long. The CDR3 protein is CASSADAGTIYF. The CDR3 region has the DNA TGTGCCAGTAGTGCCGACGCGGGGACCATATATTTT.

CDR3 nucleotide sequence: TGTGCCAGTACCCGGGGGACTAGATTGCGAGATACGCAGTATTTT. Amino acids: CASTRGTRLRDTQYF. The chain employs TRBV11-3 and TRBJ2-3; 8 bases line up with TRBD2. The CDR3 spans 15 residues. Germline V gene data show CDR1 as SGHNT and CDR2 as YENEEA. V was pared by 9 bases and J by 5 bases, with 13 bases of the junction left unmatched. The variable domain in full, completed from reference TRBV11-3 and TRBJ2-3, reads EAGVVQSPRYKIIEKKQPVAFWCNPISGHNTLYWYLQNLGQGPELLIRYENEEAVDDSQLPKDRFSAERLKGVDSTLKIQPAELGDSAVYLCASTRGTRLRDTQYFGPGTRLTVL.

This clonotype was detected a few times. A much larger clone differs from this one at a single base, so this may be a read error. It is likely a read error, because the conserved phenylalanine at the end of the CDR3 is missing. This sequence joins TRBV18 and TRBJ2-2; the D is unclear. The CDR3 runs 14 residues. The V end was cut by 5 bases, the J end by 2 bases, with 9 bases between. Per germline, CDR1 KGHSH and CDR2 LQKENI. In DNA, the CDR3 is TGTGCCAGCTCAGAAACAGAAAACACCGGGGAGCTGTTTCTT. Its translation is CASSETENTGELFL.